This is a list of T cell receptor beta chains from one sample in a study of blood T cells in healthy people across ages. TCRdb fed the 5' RACE reads into MiXCR, producing one record per CDR3 protein. The sample yields 600,000 to 800,000 distinct CDR3 sequences, approximately 21% seen once. The specimen sequenced was blood. The receptors were gathered from a man aged 65-85 years in good health. Each CDR3 is given with its conserved first and last residue. The order of the fields is clone size, J gene, V gene, D gene, CDR3 DNA, CDR3 protein. D genes are given only for firm matches. The size entry is marked missing in some rows and otherwise reads once, few, many or a size class.

size: .
J: TRBJ2-5
V: TRBV28
D: .
DNA: TGTGCCAGCAGTTTCCGGGGAAACCAAGAGACCCAGTACTTC
CDR3: CASSFRGNQETQYF

size: few
J: TRBJ2-1
V: TRBV7-9
D: TRBD2
DNA: TGTGCCAGCAGCCCCCGGATCGGGAGGGAGACCTACAATGAGCAGTTCTTC
CDR3: CASSPRIGRETYNEQFF

size: .
J: TRBJ2-1
V: TRBV9
D: .
DNA: TGTGCCAGCAGCGCGGACACTCCTTTGAATGAGCAGTTCTTC
CDR3: CASSADTPLNEQFF

size: few
J: TRBJ2-6
V: TRBV6-1
D: .
DNA: TGTGCCAGCAGTGAACTGGCAGGGCTGACTGGGGCCAACGTCCTGACTTTC
CDR3: CASSELAGLTGANVLTF

size: .
J: TRBJ2-1
V: TRBV3-1
D: .
DNA: TGTGCCAGCAGCCATTGGGAGACAAAGGCCTACAATGAGCAGTTCTTC
CDR3: CASSHWETKAYNEQFF

size: few
J: TRBJ2-5
V: TRBV5-1
D: .
DNA: TGCGCCAGCAGCTTGCTACCGGCAAAAGAGACCCAGTACTTC
CDR3: CASSLLPAKETQYF

size: few
J: TRBJ2-2
V: TRBV3-1
D: .
DNA: TGTGCCAGCAGCCAAGATATTTGGACCGCGAACACCGGGGAGCTGTTTTTT
CDR3: CASSQDIWTANTGELFF

size: .
J: TRBJ2-3
V: TRBV10-3
D: .
DNA: TGTGCCATCAGTGAGGCCACAGATACGCAGTATTTT
CDR3: CAISEATDTQYF

size: few
J: TRBJ1-5
V: TRBV6-5
D: TRBD1
DNA: TGTGCCAGCAGTTATCAGGGGGGCGGTCAGCCCCAGCATTTT
CDR3: CASSYQGGGQPQHF

size: .
J: TRBJ2-5
V: TRBV20-1
D: .
DNA: TGCAGTGCCCAATTGTACCAAGAGACCCAGTACTTC
CDR3: CSAQLYQETQYF

size: few
J: TRBJ2-7
V: TRBV29-1
D: .
DNA: TGCAGCGTAGTTCGCGCCTACGAGCAGTACTTC
CDR3: CSVVRAYEQYF

size: few
J: TRBJ2-1
V: TRBV4-3
D: TRBD2
DNA: TGCGCCAGCAGCCTGGGAGCGGGAAACTACAATGAGCAGTTCTTC
CDR3: CASSLGAGNYNEQFF

size: few
J: TRBJ2-1
V: TRBV25-1
D: TRBD2
DNA: TGTGCCAGCAGTGGAAGCGGGAGAGGCAATGAGCAGTTCTTC
CDR3: CASSGSGRGNEQFF

size: .
J: TRBJ2-3
V: TRBV12-3/TRBV12-4
D: .
DNA: TGTGCCAGCAGGCAAACAGATACAGATACGCAGTATTTT
CDR3: CASRQTDTDTQYF

size: few
J: TRBJ2-1
V: TRBV20-1
D: TRBD2
DNA: TGCAGTGCCGCACCGCCCCATAGCGGGAGAAGCAATGAGCAGTTCTTC
CDR3: CSAAPPHSGRSNEQFF

size: .
J: TRBJ1-2
V: TRBV6-5
D: TRBD1
DNA: TGTGCCAGCAGTTACCGGCAGGGGGCTAGGGGCTACACCTTC
CDR3: CASSYRQGARGYTF

size: .
J: TRBJ2-5
V: TRBV2
D: .
DNA: TGTGCCAGCAGTGTGACAGGCCTTAGGGAGACCCAGTACTTC
CDR3: CASSVTGLRETQYF

size: .
J: TRBJ2-7
V: TRBV24-1
D: .
DNA: TGTGCCACCAGTGACCCCCAAGAGCAGTACTTC
CDR3: CATSDPQEQYF

size: .
J: TRBJ2-7
V: TRBV18
D: TRBD2
DNA: TGTGCCAGCTCACCACGCGGGAGAGAGGGCTACGAGCAGTACTTC
CDR3: CASSPRGREGYEQYF

size: many
J: TRBJ2-1
V: TRBV10-3
D: TRBD2
DNA: TGTGCCACCGGCGAGCGGGAGACCGATGAGCAGTTCTTC
CDR3: CATGERETDEQFF

size: few
J: TRBJ2-5
V: TRBV20-1
D: .
DNA: TGCAGTGCTCCGTATGCCGGAGACATCCAAGAGACCCAGTACTTC
CDR3: CSAPYAGDIQETQYF

size: .
J: TRBJ2-7
V: TRBV7-9
D: TRBD1
DNA: TGTGCCAGCAGCGACTCCGGGACAGGGTTTTCCTACGAGCAGTACTTC
CDR3: CASSDSGTGFSYEQYF

size: few
J: TRBJ2-7
V: TRBV6-2/TRBV6-3
D: TRBD2
DNA: TGTGCCAGCAAGTGGACTAGCGGGACCCACGAGCAGTACTTC
CDR3: CASKWTSGTHEQYF

size: few
J: TRBJ2-7
V: TRBV28
D: .
DNA: TGTGCCAGCAGTTCAAGAACCGGGACCTCTTACGAGCAGTACTTC
CDR3: CASSSRTGTSYEQYF

size: few
J: TRBJ2-2
V: TRBV2
D: TRBD2
DNA: TGTGCCAGCAGTTGGACTAGCGGTGGCACCGGGGAGCTGTTTTTT
CDR3: CASSWTSGGTGELFF

size: few
J: TRBJ2-7
V: TRBV25-1
D: .
DNA: TGTGCCAGCAGTGAAGGGAACAGGGACGGCGAGCAGTACTTC
CDR3: CASSEGNRDGEQYF

size: .
J: TRBJ2-2
V: TRBV7-8
D: TRBD1
DNA: TGTGCCAGCAGCTTAGAAGGGGGCAGGGTCACCGGGGAGCTGTTTTTT
CDR3: CASSLEGGRVTGELFF

size: .
J: TRBJ2-7
V: TRBV4-1
D: .
DNA: TGCGCCAGCAGCTCCGGCCCCGGGCAGACGTTCTACGAGCAGTACTTC
CDR3: CASSSGPGQTFYEQYF

size: .
J: TRBJ2-7
V: TRBV5-1
D: .
DNA: TGCGCCAGCAGCCAAGGGGGGGACTCATACTCCTACGAGCAGTACTTC
CDR3: CASSQGGDSYSYEQYF

size: few
J: TRBJ2-2
V: TRBV3-1
D: TRBD2
DNA: TGTGCCAGCAGCCAAGGGTCGAGCGGGAGTATCACCGGGGAGCTGTTTTTT
CDR3: CASSQGSSGSITGELFF

size: .
J: TRBJ2-2
V: TRBV20-1
D: TRBD2
DNA: TGCAGTGCTAGACAAACCGGGACTAGCGGGAAGGGGGAGCTGTTTTTT
CDR3: CSARQTGTSGKGELFF

size: .
J: TRBJ2-1
V: TRBV29-1
D: .
DNA: TGCAGCGTGTTGGTACCCAATGAGCAGTTCTTC
CDR3: CSVLVPNEQFF

size: .
J: TRBJ1-3
V: TRBV12-3/TRBV12-4
D: TRBD1
DNA: TGTGCCAGCAGTGGACAGGGTCACTCTGGAAACACCATATATTTT
CDR3: CASSGQGHSGNTIYF

size: few
J: TRBJ2-5
V: TRBV11-2
D: TRBD2
DNA: TGTGCCAGCCGAAGACTAGCCCAAGAGACCCAGTACTTC
CDR3: CASRRLAQETQYF

size: few
J: TRBJ2-1
V: TRBV27
D: TRBD2
DNA: TGTGCCAGCAGTTTAAGGCTAGCGGCCTCCAATGAGCAGTTCTTC
CDR3: CASSLRLAASNEQFF

size: few
J: TRBJ2-1
V: TRBV10-2
D: TRBD2
DNA: TGCGCCAGCAGCCCCACTAGCGGGAGGTCCTCCTACAATGAGCAGTTCTTC
CDR3: CASSPTSGRSSYNEQFF

size: .
J: TRBJ2-4
V: TRBV20-1
D: TRBD2
DNA: TGCAGTGCTGGGGTAGCGGGAGCGGAAAACATTCAGTACTTC
CDR3: CSAGVAGAENIQYF

size: .
J: TRBJ2-7
V: TRBV6-2/TRBV6-3
D: .
DNA: TGTGCCAGCAGTAGACAGCGCGGAGTTGTGGAGCAGTACTTC
CDR3: CASSRQRGVVEQYF

size: .
J: TRBJ1-1
V: TRBV6-2/TRBV6-3
D: .
DNA: TGTGCCAGCCTCCTAGGGGCAGGGGCATGGACTGAAGCTTTCTTT
CDR3: CASLLGAGAWTEAFF

size: .
J: TRBJ2-1
V: TRBV3-1
D: .
DNA: TGTGCCAGCAGCCAAGCGCTAGCGAAGACTTACAATGAGCAGTTCTTC
CDR3: CASSQALAKTYNEQFF

size: few
J: TRBJ2-1
V: TRBV5-6
D: .
DNA: TGTGCCAGCGGCTTGCCGACAGGCCTGACCTACAATGAGCAGTTCTTC
CDR3: CASGLPTGLTYNEQFF

size: many
J: TRBJ2-5
V: TRBV29-1
D: TRBD2
DNA: TGCAGCGTTGATAGCTCGGCGGGAGACGAGACCCAGTACTTC
CDR3: CSVDSSAGDETQYF

size: few
J: TRBJ2-5
V: TRBV20-1
D: .
DNA: TGCAGTGCTAGAGCGAGCGGGTCTAAAAAGACCCAGTACTTC
CDR3: CSARASGSKKTQYF

size: .
J: TRBJ2-3
V: TRBV30
D: .
DNA: TGTGCCTGGAGTGTAGACGGGGATACGCAGTATTTT
CDR3: CAWSVDGDTQYF

size: few
J: TRBJ2-1
V: TRBV5-1
D: .
DNA: TGCGCCAGCAGCCTCTTAGCGGATAGGGATGAGCAGTTCTTC
CDR3: CASSLLADRDEQFF

size: .
J: TRBJ2-1
V: TRBV6-5
D: TRBD1
DNA: TGTGCCAGCAGTCCCAGGACAGGCGGTTTGGATGAGCAGTTCTTC
CDR3: CASSPRTGGLDEQFF

size: .
J: TRBJ2-3
V: TRBV7-9
D: .
DNA: TGTGCCAGCAGCCCTCTGGGGCAGGGAGTCACAGATACGCAGTATTTT
CDR3: CASSPLGQGVTDTQYF

size: medium-sized
J: TRBJ1-4
V: TRBV6-2/TRBV6-3
D: .
DNA: TGTGCCAGCAGGACCGGGACACCACCTGAAAAACTGTTTTTT
CDR3: CASRTGTPPEKLFF

size: few
J: TRBJ1-2
V: TRBV29-1
D: TRBD1
DNA: TGCAGCGTCGACCGGACAGGGGGCAAAAGTGGCTACACCTTC
CDR3: CSVDRTGGKSGYTF

size: .
J: TRBJ2-7
V: TRBV20-1
D: TRBD2
DNA: TGCAGTACGATAGCGGGAGGGCCCAACGAGCAGTACTTC
CDR3: CSTIAGGPNEQYF

size: few
J: TRBJ2-4
V: TRBV28
D: TRBD2
DNA: TGTGCCAGCAGCTCGCTTCAGGGAGGGGTAAACATTCAGTACTTC
CDR3: CASSSLQGGVNIQYF

size: few
J: TRBJ2-3
V: TRBV20-1
D: TRBD2
DNA: TGCAGTGCTAGGGGGACTAGCAACACAGATACGCAGTATTTT
CDR3: CSARGTSNTDTQYF

size: few
J: TRBJ2-7
V: TRBV7-8
D: TRBD2
DNA: TGTGCCAGCAGCTTAAGCGGGAGGGCCGAAGAGCAGTACTTC
CDR3: CASSLSGRAEEQYF

size: many
J: TRBJ2-1
V: TRBV20-1
D: TRBD2
DNA: TGCAGTGCTAAAGGGACGGGAGGCTCCTACAATGAGCAGTTCTTC
CDR3: CSAKGTGGSYNEQFF

size: .
J: TRBJ2-7
V: TRBV29-1
D: TRBD2
DNA: TGCAGCGTCCGTAGCGGGGACCACTACGAGCAGTACTTC
CDR3: CSVRSGDHYEQYF

size: .
J: TRBJ2-4
V: TRBV27
D: .
DNA: TGTGCCAGCAGTTTACTCACCGGGACACGGGGTTCCAAAAACATTCAGTACTTC
CDR3: CASSLLTGTRGSKNIQYF

size: .
J: TRBJ2-5
V: TRBV20-1
D: TRBD2
DNA: TGCAGTGCTAGAGGGCTAGCGGGAGGCCAAGAGACCCAGTACTTC
CDR3: CSARGLAGGQETQYF

size: .
J: TRBJ1-5
V: TRBV7-2
D: .
DNA: TGTGCCAGCAGCTCCCATGGGGGGCAGCCCCAGCATTTT
CDR3: CASSSHGGQPQHF

size: .
J: TRBJ2-1
V: TRBV20-1
D: TRBD2
DNA: TGCAGTGCTACGGGACTAGCGGGTCACAATGAGCAGTTCTTC
CDR3: CSATGLAGHNEQFF